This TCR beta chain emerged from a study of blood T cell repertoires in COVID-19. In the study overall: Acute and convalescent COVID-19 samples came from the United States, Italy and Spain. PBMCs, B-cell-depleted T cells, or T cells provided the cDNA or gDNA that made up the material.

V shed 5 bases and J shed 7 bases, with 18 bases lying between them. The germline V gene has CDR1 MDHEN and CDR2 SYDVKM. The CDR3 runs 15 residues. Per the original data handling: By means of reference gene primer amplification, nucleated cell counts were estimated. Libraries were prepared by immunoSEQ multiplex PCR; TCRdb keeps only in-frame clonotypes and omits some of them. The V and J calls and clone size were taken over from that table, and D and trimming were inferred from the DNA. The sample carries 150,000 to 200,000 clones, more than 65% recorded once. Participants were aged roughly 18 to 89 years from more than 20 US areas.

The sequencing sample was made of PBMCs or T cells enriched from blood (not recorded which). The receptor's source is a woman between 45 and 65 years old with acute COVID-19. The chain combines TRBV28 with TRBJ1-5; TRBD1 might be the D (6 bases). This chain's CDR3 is CASSPPGGAGQPQHF. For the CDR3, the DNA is TGTGCCAGCAGTCCTCCCGGGGGGGCTGGACAGCCCCAGCATTTT.